The 2 T cell receptor beta chains reported below all come from one sample, sequenced in a study of blood T cell repertoires in COVID-19. Produced via immunoSEQ multiplex PCR; TCRdb's table is partial and in-frame only. The sample has about 150,000 clones; approximately 92% are singletons. Sequenced sample: peripheral blood. These receptors all come from a woman aged 40 to 49 with acute or convalescent COVID-19.

The J gene is TRBJ2-5, the V gene TRBV5-1, with 11 bases fitting TRBD1. The V segment lost 0 bases and the J segment 1 base; nucleotides outside the gene matches: 2. CDR1 and CDR2 from the germline V gene are SGHRS and YFSETQ. The CDR3 runs to 16 residues. CDR3 in amino acids: CASSLGTGGPQETQYF. In nucleotides, the CDR3 is TGCGCCAGCAGCTTGGGGACAGGGGGCCCCCAAGAGACCCAGTACTTC.

The CDR3 sequence is CASSPGEGELSGNTIYF. For the CDR3, the DNA is TGTGCCAGCAGCCCTGGGGAGGGGGAGCTCTCTGGAAACACCATATATTTT. This chain links TRBV11-3 with TRBJ1-3; the D gene is possibly TRBD1 (6 bases). The germline gives CDR1 SGHNT, CDR2 YENEEA. This CDR3 has 17 residues. Deletions cut 5 bases from V and 0 bases from J, with 17 bases between.